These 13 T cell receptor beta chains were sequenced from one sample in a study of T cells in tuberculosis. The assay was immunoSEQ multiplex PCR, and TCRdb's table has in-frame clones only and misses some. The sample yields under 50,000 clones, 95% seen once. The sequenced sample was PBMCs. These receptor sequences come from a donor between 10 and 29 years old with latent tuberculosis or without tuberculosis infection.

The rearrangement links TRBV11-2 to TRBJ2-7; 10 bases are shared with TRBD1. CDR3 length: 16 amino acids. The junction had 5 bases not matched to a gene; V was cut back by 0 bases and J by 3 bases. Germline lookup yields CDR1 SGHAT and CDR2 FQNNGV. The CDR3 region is CASSLDLRTGGYEQYF. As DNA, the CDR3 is TGTGCCAGCAGCTTAGATCTGAGGACAGGGGGCTACGAGCAGTACTTC.

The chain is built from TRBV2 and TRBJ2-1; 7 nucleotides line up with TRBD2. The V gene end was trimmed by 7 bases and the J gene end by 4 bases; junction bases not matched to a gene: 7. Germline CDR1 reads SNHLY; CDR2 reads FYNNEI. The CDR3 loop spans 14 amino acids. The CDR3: CASTETSSYNEQFF. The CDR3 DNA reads TGTGCCAGCACCGAGACTAGCTCATACAATGAGCAGTTCTTC. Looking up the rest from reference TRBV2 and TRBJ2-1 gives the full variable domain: EPEVTQTPSHQVTQMGQEVILRCVPISNHLYFYWYRQILGQKVEFLVSFYNNEISEKSEIFDDQFSVERPDGSNFTLKIRSTKLEDSAMYFCASTETSSYNEQFFGPGTRLTVL.

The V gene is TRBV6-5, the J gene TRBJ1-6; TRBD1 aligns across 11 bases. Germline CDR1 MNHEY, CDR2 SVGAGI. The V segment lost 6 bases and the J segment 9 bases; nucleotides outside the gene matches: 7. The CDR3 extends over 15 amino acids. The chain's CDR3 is CASRGQGEVSSPLHF. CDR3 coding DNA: TGTGCCAGCAGGGGACAGGGGGAAGTTAGTTCACCCCTCCACTTT.

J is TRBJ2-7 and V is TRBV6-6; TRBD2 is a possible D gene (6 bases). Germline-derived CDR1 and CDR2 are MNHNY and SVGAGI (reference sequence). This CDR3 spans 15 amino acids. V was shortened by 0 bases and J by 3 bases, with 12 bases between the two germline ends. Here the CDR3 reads CASSYSPGVYYEQYF. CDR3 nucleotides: TGTGCCAGCAGTTACTCACCGGGAGTTTACTACGAGCAGTACTTC.

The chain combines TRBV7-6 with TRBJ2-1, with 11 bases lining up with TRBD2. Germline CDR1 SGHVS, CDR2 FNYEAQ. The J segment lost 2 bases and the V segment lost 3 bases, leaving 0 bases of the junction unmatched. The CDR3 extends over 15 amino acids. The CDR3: CASSLTSGAYNEQFF. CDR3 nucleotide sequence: TGTGCCAGCAGCTTGACTAGCGGGGCCTACAATGAGCAGTTCTTC.

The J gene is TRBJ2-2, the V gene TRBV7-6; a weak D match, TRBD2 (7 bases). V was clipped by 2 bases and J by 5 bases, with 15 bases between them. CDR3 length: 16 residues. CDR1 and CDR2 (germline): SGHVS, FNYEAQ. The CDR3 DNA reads TGTGCCAGCAGCTTAATTGCGGGGGCCGAAACCGGGGAGCTGTTTTTT. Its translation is CASSLIAGAETGELFF.

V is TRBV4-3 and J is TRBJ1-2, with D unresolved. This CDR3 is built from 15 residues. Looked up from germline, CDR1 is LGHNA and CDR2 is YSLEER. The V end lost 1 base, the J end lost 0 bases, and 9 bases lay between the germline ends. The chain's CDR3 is CASSQGSKSNYGYTF. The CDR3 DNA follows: TGCGCCAGCAGCCAAGGTTCAAAATCTAACTATGGCTACACCTTC.

The CDR3 DNA follows: TGCGCCAGCAGCCAAGATGTGCAGGCGAGCACAGATACGCAGTATTTT. This codes for CASSQDVQASTDTQYF. The chain is built from TRBV4-3 and TRBJ2-3; no clear D gene. The V gene's germline CDR1 is LGHNA and CDR2 YSLEER. The CDR3 sequence is 16 residues long. V dropped 0 bases and J dropped 0 bases, with 10 bases sitting between them.

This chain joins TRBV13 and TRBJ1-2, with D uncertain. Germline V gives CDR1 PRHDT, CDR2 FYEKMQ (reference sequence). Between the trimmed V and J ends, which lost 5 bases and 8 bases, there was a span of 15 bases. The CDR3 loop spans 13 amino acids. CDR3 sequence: CASSPRLGRGYTF. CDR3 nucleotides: TGTGCCAGCAGCCCCCGTCTAGGCAGAGGCTACACCTTC.

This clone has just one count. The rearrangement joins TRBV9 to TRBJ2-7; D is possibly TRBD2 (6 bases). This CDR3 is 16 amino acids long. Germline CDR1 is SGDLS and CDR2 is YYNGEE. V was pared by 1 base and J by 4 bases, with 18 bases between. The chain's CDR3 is CASSVTPTGLNYEQYF. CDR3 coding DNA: TGTGCCAGCAGCGTAACCCCCACGGGACTCAATTACGAGCAGTACTTC.

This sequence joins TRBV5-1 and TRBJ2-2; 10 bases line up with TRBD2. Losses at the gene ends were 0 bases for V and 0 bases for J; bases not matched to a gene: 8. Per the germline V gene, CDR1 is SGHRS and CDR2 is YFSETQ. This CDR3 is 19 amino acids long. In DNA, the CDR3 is TGCGCCAGCAGCTTGGCCCAACTAGCGGGGTACGCGAACACCGGGGAGCTGTTTTTT. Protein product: CASSLAQLAGYANTGELFF.

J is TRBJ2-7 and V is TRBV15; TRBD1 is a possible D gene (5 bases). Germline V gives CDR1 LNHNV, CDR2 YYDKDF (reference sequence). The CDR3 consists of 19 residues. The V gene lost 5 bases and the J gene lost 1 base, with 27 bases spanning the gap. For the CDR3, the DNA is TGTGCCACCAGCTTCCCCCTGGGGCGCCCAAAGGTTTGGTCCTACGAGCAGTACTTC. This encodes CATSFPLGRPKVWSYEQYF.

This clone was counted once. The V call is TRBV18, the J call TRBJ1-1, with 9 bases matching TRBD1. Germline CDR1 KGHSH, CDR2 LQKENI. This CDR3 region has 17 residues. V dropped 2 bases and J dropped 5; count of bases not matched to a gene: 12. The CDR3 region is CASSPFGPGQGRTEAFF. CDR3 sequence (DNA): TGTGCCAGCTCACCATTTGGCCCGGGACAGGGTAGGACTGAAGCTTTCTTT. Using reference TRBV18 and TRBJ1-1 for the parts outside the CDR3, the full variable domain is NAGVMQNPRHLVRRRGQEARLRCSPMKGHSHVYWYRQLPEEGLKFMVYLQKENIIDESGMPKERFSAEFPKEGPSILRIQQVVRGDSAAYFCASSPFGPGQGRTEAFFGQGTRLTVV.